This TCR beta chain appears in the sequencing data of a study of Ad26.COV2.S vaccination and SARS-CoV-2 variants. Study summary: Among those in the COV1001 Ad26.COV2.S trial arm was the donor. Ad26.COV2.S was injected intramuscularly once or twice, 56 days apart.

Regarding treatment: about 20 received Ad26.COV2.S at low or high dose, single or two shots; 5 received placebo; per-sample allocation not given. Each sample was drawn 63 days after the first injection (of vaccine or placebo). The ends lost 0 bases at V and 5 bases at J; junction bases unmatched: 12. Germline assignment: CDR1 SGHVS and CDR2 FNYEAQ. This CDR3 has 18 residues. This clone was recorded only once. Measured with immunoSEQ multiplex PCR; TCRdb has only the in-frame clones, and not every one. The repertoire holds roughly 420,000 clones, with over 75% as singletons. Sequences were derived from peripheral blood, sampled in a trial of Ad26.COV2.S vaccine versus placebo. The clonotype comes from a person aged 18-65 years who received the Ad26.COV2.S COVID-19 vaccine or a placebo. This chain joins TRBV7-6 and TRBJ2-5, with TRBD1 matching 10 bases. CDR3 DNA sequence: TGTGCCAGCAGCTTAGCGCCACGGGGACAGGGGTTTAGGGAGACCCAGTACTTC. As protein: CASSLAPRGQGFRETQYF.